This T cell receptor beta chain was found in a study of graft-versus-host responses after intestinal transplantation. Study background: Isolated intestinal, liver-intestinal, or multivisceral transplants had been given to the recipients. Points from the study as a whole: GvH clones turned up in recipient marrow; some had shown up first in ileum or blood. Circulating GvH clones peaking coincided with falling HvG clones soon after transplant.

The table came from immunoSEQ multiplex PCR; TCRdb's copy has only in-frame clones and leaves some out. In the table there are under 100,000 clones, just under 95% of which are singletons. The V gene end was trimmed by 6 bases and the J gene end by 10 bases; junction bases not matched to a gene: 5. Germline lookup yields CDR1 SQVTM and CDR2 ANQGSEA. The CDR3 runs 10 residues. About this clone: Its antigen is currently unknown.

Sequencing was performed on unstimulated CD8+ T cells sorted from spleen or lymph node cells, taken before transplant. V gene TRBV29-1 combines with J gene TRBJ1-1; 7 positions agree with TRBD1. The source of this sequence is a human donor who was the organ donor for an intestinal transplant. CDR3 sequence (DNA): TGCAGCGTCTGGGACAGCGGAGCTTTCTTT. It codes for CSVWDSGAFF.